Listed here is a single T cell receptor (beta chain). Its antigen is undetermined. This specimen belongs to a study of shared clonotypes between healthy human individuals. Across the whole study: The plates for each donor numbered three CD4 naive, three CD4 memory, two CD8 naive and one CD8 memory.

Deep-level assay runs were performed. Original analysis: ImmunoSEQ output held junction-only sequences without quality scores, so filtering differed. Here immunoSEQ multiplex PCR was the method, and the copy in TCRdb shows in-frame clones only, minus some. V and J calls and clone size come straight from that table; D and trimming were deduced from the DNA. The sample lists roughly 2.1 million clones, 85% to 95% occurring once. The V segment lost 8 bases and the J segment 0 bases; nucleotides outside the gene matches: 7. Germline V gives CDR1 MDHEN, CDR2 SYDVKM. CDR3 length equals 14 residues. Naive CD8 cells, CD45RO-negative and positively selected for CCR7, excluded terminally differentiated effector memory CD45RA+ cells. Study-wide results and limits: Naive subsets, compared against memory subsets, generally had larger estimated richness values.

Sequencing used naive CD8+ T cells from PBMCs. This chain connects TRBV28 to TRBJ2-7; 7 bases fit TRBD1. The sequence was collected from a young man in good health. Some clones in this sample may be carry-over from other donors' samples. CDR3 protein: CASEGDRSSYEQYF. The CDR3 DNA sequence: TGTGCCAGCGAAGGGGACAGAAGCTCCTACGAGCAGTACTTC. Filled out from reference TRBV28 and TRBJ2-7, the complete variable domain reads DVKVTQSSRYLVKRTGEKVFLECVQDMDHENMFWYRQDPGLGLRLIYFSYDVKMKEKGDIPEGYSVSREKKERFSLILESASTNQTSMYLCASEGDRSSYEQYFGPGTRLTVT.